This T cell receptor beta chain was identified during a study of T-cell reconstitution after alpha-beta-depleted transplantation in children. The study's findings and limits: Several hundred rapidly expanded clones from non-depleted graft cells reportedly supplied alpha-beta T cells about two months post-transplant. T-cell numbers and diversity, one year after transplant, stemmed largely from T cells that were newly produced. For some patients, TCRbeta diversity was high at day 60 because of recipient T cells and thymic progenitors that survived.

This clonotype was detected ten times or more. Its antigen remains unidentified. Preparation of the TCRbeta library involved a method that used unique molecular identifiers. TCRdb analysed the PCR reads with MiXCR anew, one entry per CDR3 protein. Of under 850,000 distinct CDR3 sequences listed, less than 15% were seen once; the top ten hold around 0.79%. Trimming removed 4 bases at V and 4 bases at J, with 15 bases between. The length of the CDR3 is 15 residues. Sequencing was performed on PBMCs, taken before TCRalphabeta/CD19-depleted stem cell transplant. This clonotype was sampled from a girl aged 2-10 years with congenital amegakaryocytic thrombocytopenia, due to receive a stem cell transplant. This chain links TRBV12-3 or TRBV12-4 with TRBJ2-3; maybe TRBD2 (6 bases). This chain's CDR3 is CASSSAGSVSDTQYF. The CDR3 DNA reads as TGTGCCAGCAGTTCTGCCGGGAGCGTCTCAGATACGCAGTATTTT.